The clone carrying this T cell receptor beta chain turned up a few times. Unique molecular identifiers were incorporated when the TCRbeta library was constructed. MiXCR, applied by TCRdb to the PCR reads, yields one record per CDR3 protein. The sample comprises some 520,000 distinct CDR3 sequences, roughly 33% of which are singletons, and 2% to 2.5% rests with the top ten. This record comes from a study of T-cell reconstitution after alpha-beta-depleted transplantation in children. Trimming took off 3 bases at V and 3 bases at J, with 9 bases between the two ends. This CDR3 has 12 residues. Germline CDR1 SQVTM, CDR2 ANQGSEA.

V gene TRBV29-1 combines with J gene TRBJ2-7; TRBD2 might be the D (5 bases). Sequences were derived from PBMCs from the stem cell graft donor, sampled from the stem cell graft. The receptor was derived from a human donor who donated a stem cell graft to a child with aplastic anemia. The CDR3 sequence: CSVERAGYEQYF. The CDR3 DNA sequence: TGCAGCGTTGAGAGGGCAGGCTACGAGCAGTACTTC.